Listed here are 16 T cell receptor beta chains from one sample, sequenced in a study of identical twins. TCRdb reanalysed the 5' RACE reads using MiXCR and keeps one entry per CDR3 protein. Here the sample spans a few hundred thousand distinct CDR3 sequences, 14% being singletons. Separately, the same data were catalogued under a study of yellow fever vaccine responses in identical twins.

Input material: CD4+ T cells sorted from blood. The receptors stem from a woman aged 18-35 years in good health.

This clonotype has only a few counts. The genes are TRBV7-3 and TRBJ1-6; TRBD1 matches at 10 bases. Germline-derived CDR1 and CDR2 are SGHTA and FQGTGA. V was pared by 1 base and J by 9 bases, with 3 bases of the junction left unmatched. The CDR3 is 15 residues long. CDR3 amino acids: CASSLKTGGVSPLHF. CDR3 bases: TGTGCCAGCAGCTTAAAGACAGGGGGCGTTTCACCCCTCCACTTT. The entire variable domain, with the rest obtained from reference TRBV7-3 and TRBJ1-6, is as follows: GAGVSQTPSNKVTEKGKYVELRCDPISGHTALYWYRQSLGQGPEFLIYFQGTGAADDSGLPNDRFFAVRPEGSVSTLKIQRTERGDSAVYLCASSLKTGGVSPLHFGNGTRLTVT.

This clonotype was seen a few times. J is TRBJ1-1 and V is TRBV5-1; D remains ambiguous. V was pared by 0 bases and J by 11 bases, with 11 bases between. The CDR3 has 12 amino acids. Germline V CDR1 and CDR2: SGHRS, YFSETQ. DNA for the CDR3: TGCGCCAGCAGCTTGGATGGAGCGTGGGCTTTCTTT. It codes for CASSLDGAWAFF. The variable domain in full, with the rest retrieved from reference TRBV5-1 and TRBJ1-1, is KAGVTQTPRYLIKTRGQQVTLSCSPISGHRSVSWYQQTPGQGLQFLFEYFSETQRNKGNFPGRFSGRQFSNSRSEMNVSTLELGDSALYLCASSLDGAWAFFGQGTRLTVV.

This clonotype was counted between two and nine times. CDR3 protein: CSASVGTQYF. The CDR3 DNA reads as TGCAGTGCTAGCGTCGGTACGCAGTATTTT. The chain has TRBV20-1 and TRBJ2-3, with D uncertain. Trimming took 3 bases from V and 8 from J, leaving 6 bases between them. The CDR3 has 10 residues. Germline assignment: CDR1 DFQATT and CDR2 SNEGSKA (reference sequence).

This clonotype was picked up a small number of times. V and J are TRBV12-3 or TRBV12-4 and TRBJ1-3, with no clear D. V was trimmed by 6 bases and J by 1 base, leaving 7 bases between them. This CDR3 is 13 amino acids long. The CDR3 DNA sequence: TGTGCCAGCAGCCTCCCTTCTGGAAACACCATATATTTT. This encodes CASSLPSGNTIYF.

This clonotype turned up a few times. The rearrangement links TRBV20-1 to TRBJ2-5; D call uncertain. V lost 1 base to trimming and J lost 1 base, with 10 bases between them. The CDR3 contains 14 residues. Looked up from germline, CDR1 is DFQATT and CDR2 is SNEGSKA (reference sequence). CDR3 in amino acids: CSARVAARQETQYF. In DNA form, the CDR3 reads TGCAGTGCTAGAGTTGCGGCGCGCCAAGAGACCCAGTACTTC.

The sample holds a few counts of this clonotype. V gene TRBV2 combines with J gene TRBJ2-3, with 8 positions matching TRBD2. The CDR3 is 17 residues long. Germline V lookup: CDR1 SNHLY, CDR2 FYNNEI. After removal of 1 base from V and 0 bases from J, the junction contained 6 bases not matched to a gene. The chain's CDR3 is CASSEGSGDPSTDTQYF. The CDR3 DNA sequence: TGTGCCAGCAGTGAAGGTAGCGGGGACCCTAGCACAGATACGCAGTATTTT. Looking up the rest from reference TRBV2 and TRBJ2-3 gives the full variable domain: EPEVTQTPSHQVTQMGQEVILRCVPISNHLYFYWYRQILGQKVEFLVSFYNNEISEKSEIFDDQFSVERPDGSNFTLKIRSTKLEDSAMYFCASSEGSGDPSTDTQYFGPGTRLTVL.

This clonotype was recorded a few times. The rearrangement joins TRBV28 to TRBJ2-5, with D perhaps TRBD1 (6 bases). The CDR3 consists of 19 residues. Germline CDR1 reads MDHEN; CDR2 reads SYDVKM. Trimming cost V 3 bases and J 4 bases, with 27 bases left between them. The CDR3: CASSFYDFTGHRRRETQYF. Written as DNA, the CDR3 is TGTGCCAGCAGTTTTTACGACTTTACGGGACACCGGAGGCGAGAGACCCAGTACTTC.

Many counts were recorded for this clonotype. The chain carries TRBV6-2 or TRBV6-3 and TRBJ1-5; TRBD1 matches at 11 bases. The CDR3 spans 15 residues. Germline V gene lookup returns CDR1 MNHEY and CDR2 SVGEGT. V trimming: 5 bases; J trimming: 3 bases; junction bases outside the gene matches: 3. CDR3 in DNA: TGTGCCAGCAGTCCGGACAGGGGGCTCAATCAGCCCCAGCATTTT. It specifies CASSPDRGLNQPQHF.

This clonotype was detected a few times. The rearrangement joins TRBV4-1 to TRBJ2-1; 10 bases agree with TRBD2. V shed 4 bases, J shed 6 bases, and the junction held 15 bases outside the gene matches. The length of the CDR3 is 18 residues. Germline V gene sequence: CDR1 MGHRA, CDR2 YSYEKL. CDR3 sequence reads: CASSPQGLATKTPNEQFF. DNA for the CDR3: TGCGCCAGCAGCCCTCAGGGACTAGCGACAAAAACCCCCAATGAGCAGTTCTTC.

In nucleotides, the CDR3 is TGTGCCAGCTCACCTATCCGGGGCGAGCAGTACTTC. Translating it yields CASSPIRGEQYF. The J gene is TRBJ2-7, the V gene TRBV18; a weak D match, TRBD2 (5 bases). In germline, CDR1 is KGHSH, CDR2 LQKENI. The ends were cut back, 3 bases at V and 6 bases at J, with 9 bases in the middle. The CDR3 loop spans 12 amino acids.

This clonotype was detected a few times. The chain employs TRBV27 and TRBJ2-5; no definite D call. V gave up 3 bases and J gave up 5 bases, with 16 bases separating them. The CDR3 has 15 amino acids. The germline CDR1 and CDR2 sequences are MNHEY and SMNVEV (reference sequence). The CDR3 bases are TGTGCCAGCAGTTTCTTCGGGTTCGAAGTGGAGACCCAGTACTTC. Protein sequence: CASSFFGFEVETQYF.

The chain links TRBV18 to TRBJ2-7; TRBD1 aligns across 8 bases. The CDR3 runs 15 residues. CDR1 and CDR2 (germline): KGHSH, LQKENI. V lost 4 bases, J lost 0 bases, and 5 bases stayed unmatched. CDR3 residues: CASSRTTGDSYEQYF. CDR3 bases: TGTGCCAGCTCACGAACGACAGGGGACTCCTACGAGCAGTACTTC. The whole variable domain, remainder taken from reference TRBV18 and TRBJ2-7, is NAGVMQNPRHLVRRRGQEARLRCSPMKGHSHVYWYRQLPEEGLKFMVYLQKENIIDESGMPKERFSAEFPKEGPSILRIQQVVRGDSAAYFCASSRTTGDSYEQYFGPGTRLTVT.

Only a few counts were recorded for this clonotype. The CDR3, as DNA: TGTGCCATCAGTGAGTCAATCAGGGGAGCAGAGACCCAGTACTTC. Its translation is CAISESIRGAETQYF. The chain joins TRBV10-3 to TRBJ2-5; the D gene is possibly TRBD1 (6 bases). Germline V lookup: CDR1 ENHRY, CDR2 SYGVKD. V was trimmed by 0 bases and J by 4 bases, leaving 12 bases between them. The CDR3 loop spans 15 amino acids.

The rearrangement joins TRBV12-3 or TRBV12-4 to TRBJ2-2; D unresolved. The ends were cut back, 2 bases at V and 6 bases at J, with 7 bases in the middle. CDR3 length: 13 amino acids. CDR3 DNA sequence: TGTGCCAGCAGTTTACGCCACCCCGGGGAGCTGTTTTTT. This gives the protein CASSLRHPGELFF.

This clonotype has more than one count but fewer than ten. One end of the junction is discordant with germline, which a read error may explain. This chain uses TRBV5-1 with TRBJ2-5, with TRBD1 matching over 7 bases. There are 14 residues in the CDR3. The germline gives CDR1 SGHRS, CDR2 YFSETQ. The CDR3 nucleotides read TGCGCCAGCACCTTGGGACAGCTAGAAGAGACCCAGTACTTC. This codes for CASTLGQLEETQYF.

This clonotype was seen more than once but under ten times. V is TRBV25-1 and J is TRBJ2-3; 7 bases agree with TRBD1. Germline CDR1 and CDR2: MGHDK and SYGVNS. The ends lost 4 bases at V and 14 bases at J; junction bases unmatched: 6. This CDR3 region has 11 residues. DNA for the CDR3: TGTGCCAGCAGTGGGGGGACAGTCAGGTATTTT. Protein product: CASSGGTVRYF.